The following is a TCR beta chain sequence with its context. Its antigen is still unknown. Germline loops: CDR1 DFQATT, CDR2 SNEGSKA (reference sequence). The J segment lost 0 bases and the V segment lost 5 bases, leaving 4 bases of the junction unmatched. The CDR3 sequence is 15 residues long. This sample was taken from a study of T cells in Graves' hyperthyroidism and ophthalmopathy. Points from the study as a whole: Ophthalmopathy was told apart from stable hyperthyroidism by a 13 V-J model.

What was amplified from RNA transcripts were TCR beta CDR3 regions. The HTBI primer set served for first-round RT-PCR of the TCR CDR3. A single record per CDR3 protein comes from TCRdb applying MiXCR to the multiplex PCR reads. Of about half a million distinct CDR3 sequences listed, about 20% are singletons. This clonotype was obtained from a woman between 65 and 79 years old with Graves' ophthalmopathy. The J gene is TRBJ2-3, the V gene TRBV20-1; 11 bases line up with TRBD2. Source material: blood. The CDR3 DNA sequence: TGCAGTGCTTATAGGACTAGCGGGAGCACAGATACGCAGTATTTT. Its translation is CSAYRTSGSTDTQYF.